These 27 T cell receptor beta chains were all obtained from the same sample, sequenced in a study of blood T cell repertoires in COVID-19. The assay was immunoSEQ multiplex PCR, and TCRdb's table has in-frame clones only and misses some. This table holds 250,000 to 350,000 clones, around 87% found once. Specimen: PBMCs or T cells enriched from blood (not recorded which). The origin of the receptors is a woman younger than 30 with acute COVID-19.

This clone was recorded only once. The V gene is TRBV2, the J gene TRBJ1-5; no definite D call. Per germline, CDR1 SNHLY and CDR2 FYNNEI. This CDR3 comprises 15 residues. Trimming took 6 bases from V and 6 from J, leaving 18 bases between them. The CDR3 reads CASSQRSGITQPQHF. CDR3 bases: TGTGCCAGCAGCCAAAGGTCGGGTATCACTCAGCCCCAGCATTTT.

The chain carries TRBV20-1 and TRBJ2-3; TRBD2 aligns across 9 bases. V gave up 6 bases and J gave up 4 bases; unmatched junction bases: 5. Germline V lookup: CDR1 DFQATT, CDR2 SNEGSKA (reference sequence). The CDR3 has 13 amino acids. CDR3 region: CSASGLAPDTQYF. CDR3 DNA: TGCAGTGCAAGTGGACTAGCGCCAGATACGCAGTATTTT.

The chain links TRBV10-2 to TRBJ2-7; 9 positions agree with TRBD2. Germline V gives CDR1 WSHSY, CDR2 SAAADI. The CDR3 contains 14 residues. The V and J ends lost 6 bases and 7 bases, in that order; junction bases with no gene match: 10. The CDR3 DNA reads TGCGCCAGCAGATTAGCGGGAGAATCGTGGGAGCAGTACTTC. Protein product: CASRLAGESWEQYF.

The chain couples TRBV5-1 to TRBJ2-7, with a tentative D call TRBD2 (6 bases). The V gene's germline CDR1 is SGHRS and CDR2 YFSETQ. The CDR3 is 15 amino acids. Trimming stripped 0 bases from V and 0 bases from J, with 10 bases between. The CDR3 DNA sequence: TGCGCCAGCAGCTTGGATGGCGGGACCTCCTACGAGCAGTACTTC. This gives the protein CASSLDGGTSYEQYF.

V and J are TRBV18 and TRBJ1-2; a weak D match, TRBD1 (5 bases). This CDR3 is built from 15 residues. V lost 3 bases and J 5 bases, leaving 16 bases between the germline ends. CDR1 and CDR2 from the germline V gene are KGHSH and LQKENI. The CDR3 region has the DNA TGTGCCAGCTCACCCCCCGCCGTTGACAGTTATGGCTACACCTTC. It codes for CASSPPAVDSYGYTF.

V gene TRBV27 combines with J gene TRBJ2-6, with 8 bases that match TRBD1. The length of the CDR3 is 17 residues. Losses at the gene ends were 7 bases for V and 2 bases for J; bases not matched to a gene: 10. The V gene's germline CDR1 is MNHEY and CDR2 SMNVEV (reference sequence). The CDR3 coding sequence is TGTGCCAGCAACCCGGGCAGGGGGCTCGCTGGGGCCAACGTCCTGACTTTC. Translating gives CASNPGRGLAGANVLTF.

This clone showed up just once. The V gene is TRBV5-1, the J gene TRBJ2-2; D ambiguous. Germline CDR1 reads SGHRS; CDR2 reads YFSETQ. The CDR3 runs to 16 residues. The V end was cut by 0 bases, the J end by 5 bases, with 14 bases between. The CDR3 DNA follows: TGCGCCAGCAGCTTGGCCCCCGTAGAACTTACCGGGGAGCTGTTTTTT. Its protein product is CASSLAPVELTGELFF.

J is TRBJ2-1 and V is TRBV7-6, with 7 bases fitting TRBD2. With 0 bases clipped from V and 7 bases from J, the junction kept 9 bases outside the gene matches. The CDR3 consists of 16 residues. Germline loops: CDR1 SGHVS, CDR2 FNYEAQ. CDR3 loop: CASSLAGGGVLNEQFF. In DNA form, the CDR3 reads TGTGCCAGCAGCTTAGCGGGGGGAGGGGTTCTAAATGAGCAGTTCTTC.

The chain recombines TRBV5-1 with TRBJ2-6; 8 bases are shared with TRBD1. Germline V gives CDR1 SGHRS, CDR2 YFSETQ. This CDR3 comprises 15 residues. V dropped 6 bases and J dropped 3; count of bases not matched to a gene: 5. In DNA, the CDR3 is TGCGCCAGCACGGGACAGGTAATTGGGGCCAACGTCCTGACTTTC. Its protein is CASTGQVIGANVLTF.

The V call is TRBV7-9, the J call TRBJ2-1; 13 nucleotides align to TRBD2. CDR1 and CDR2 from the germline V gene are SEHNR and FQNEAQ (reference sequence). The CDR3 contains 17 residues. V shed 3 bases and J 7 bases; nucleotides not matched to a gene: 9. The CDR3 DNA reads as TGTGCCAGCAGCTTCAGGACTAGCGGGAGCCCGGTTAATGAGCAGTTCTTC. This gives the protein CASSFRTSGSPVNEQFF.

The V gene is TRBV5-1, the J gene TRBJ2-1; the D gene is possibly TRBD2 (5 bases). Germline CDR1 SGHRS, CDR2 YFSETQ. This CDR3 region has 14 residues. Trimming shortened V by 1 base and J by 8 bases, and 13 bases separated the two germline ends. In DNA form, the CDR3 reads TGCGCCAGCAGCTTGCCAGCGGCGCTAGATGAGCAGTTCTTC. Its translation is CASSLPAALDEQFF.

The chain carries TRBV18 and TRBJ2-1; 9 nucleotides match TRBD2. The V and J ends lost 4 bases and 0 bases, in that order; junction bases with no gene match: 4. The CDR3 has 16 residues. Per germline, CDR1 KGHSH and CDR2 LQKENI. Here the CDR3 reads CASSRFSGSSYNEQFF. CDR3 coding DNA: TGTGCCAGCTCACGGTTTAGCGGGAGCTCCTACAATGAGCAGTTCTTC.

Written as DNA, the CDR3 is TGTGCCAGCAGTTTCGGACAGGGCCACGAGCAGTACTTC. Its protein is CASSFGQGHEQYF. This chain links TRBV7-2 with TRBJ2-7, with 8 bases that match TRBD1. The CDR3 runs to 13 residues. V was pared by 6 bases and J by 5 bases, with 6 bases of the junction left unmatched. Germline V CDR1 and CDR2: SGHTA, FQGNSA.

Worth noting for this clone: The same CDR3 also results from other DNA sequences found in this sample. The genes are TRBV6-2 or TRBV6-3 and TRBJ2-1; possibly TRBD2 for D (5 bases). V gave up 2 bases and J gave up 3 bases, with 5 bases separating them. Germline V lookup: CDR1 MNHEY, CDR2 SVGEGT. The CDR3 is made up of 13 amino acids. In DNA form, the CDR3 reads TGTGCCAGCAGTTACCGGGACTACAATGAGCAGTTCTTC. Amino acid sequence: CASSYRDYNEQFF.

CDR3 nucleotide sequence: TGCAGCGTCCAGCTTGACTCTGACAATGAGCAGTTCTTC. Protein sequence: CSVQLDSDNEQFF. The chain is built from TRBV29-1 and TRBJ2-1, with D unclear. V lost 6 bases and J 5 bases, leaving 14 bases between the germline ends. CDR3 length: 13 amino acids. CDR1 is SQVTM and CDR2 is ANQGSEA in the germline V gene.

This chain links TRBV5-1 with TRBJ1-3; 8 bases agree with TRBD1. Trimming took 4 bases from V and 7 from J; bases not matched to a gene: 13. The CDR3 runs 16 residues. Germline V CDR1 and CDR2: SGHRS, YFSETQ. In DNA form, the CDR3 reads TGCGCCAGCAGCCCCGGGACAGGTCATTTGGGGAACACCATATATTTT. Amino acids: CASSPGTGHLGNTIYF. Full variable domain (outside the CDR3, taken from reference TRBV5-1 and TRBJ1-3): KAGVTQTPRYLIKTRGQQVTLSCSPISGHRSVSWYQQTPGQGLQFLFEYFSETQRNKGNFPGRFSGRQFSNSRSEMNVSTLELGDSALYLCASSPGTGHLGNTIYFGEGSWLTVV.

The V call is TRBV10-2, the J call TRBJ2-7; 9 nucleotides line up with TRBD1. Trimming at V came to 8 bases and at J to 5 bases, leaving 7 bases not matched to a gene. Germline values: CDR1 WSHSY, CDR2 SAAADI. The CDR3 extends over 13 amino acids. CDR3 in DNA: TGCGCCAGCGCGGGACAGGGTACTGACGAGCAGTACTTC. It codes for CASAGQGTDEQYF.

The chain joins TRBV2 to TRBJ2-3; D is undetermined. The CDR3 consists of 16 residues. V was cut by 8 bases and J by 2 bases, with 20 bases left in between. CDR1 and CDR2 from the germline V gene are SNHLY and FYNNEI. CDR3 nucleotides: TGTGCCAGCCCGTCTATCCAGGATGGAAACACAGATACGCAGTATTTT. Its translation: CASPSIQDGNTDTQYF.

The chain employs TRBV6-6 and TRBJ2-3; 14 bases are shared with TRBD2. In germline, CDR1 is MNHNY, CDR2 SVGAGI (reference sequence). CDR3 length equals 18 residues. Trimming took 5 bases from V and 0 from J; bases not matched to a gene: 7. DNA of the CDR3: TGTGCCAGCAGTCAAAGACTAGCGGGAGGGAGGAGCACAGATACGCAGTATTTT. Encoded protein: CASSQRLAGGRSTDTQYF.

V and J are TRBV19 and TRBJ2-3, with TRBD2 matching 10 bases. The CDR3 runs 14 residues. Per germline, CDR1 LNHDA and CDR2 SQIVND (reference sequence). The V gene end was trimmed by 7 bases and the J gene end by 3 bases; junction bases not matched to a gene: 4. CDR3 DNA: TGTGCCAGTATTCCTAGCGGGAGAACAGATACGCAGTATTTT. Its translation: CASIPSGRTDTQYF.

The chain couples TRBV14 to TRBJ2-3; 12 bases align to TRBD2. Germline-derived CDR1 and CDR2 are SGHDN and FVKESK. The J segment lost 5 bases and the V segment lost 1 base, leaving 13 bases of the junction unmatched. CDR3 length: 19 amino acids. The CDR3 here is CASSQVGTSGRTSQDTQYF. DNA of the CDR3: TGTGCCAGCAGCCAAGTAGGCACTAGCGGGAGGACCTCACAAGATACGCAGTATTTT.

V usage is TRBV7-2 and J usage is TRBJ2-1; D not resolved. The CDR3 consists of 13 residues. Trimming pared 5 bases from V and 7 bases from J, leaving 12 bases between. Germline lookup yields CDR1 SGHTA and CDR2 FQGNSA. Written as DNA, the CDR3 is TGTGCCAGCAGCGAATTCGGGTTAAATGAGCAGTTCTTC. Translated: CASSEFGLNEQFF.

The rearrangement links TRBV9 to TRBJ2-1; 12 bases map to TRBD2. V lost 4 bases and J lost 9; bases outside the gene matches: 11. There are 16 residues in the CDR3. Germline CDR1 reads SGDLS; CDR2 reads YYNGEE. The CDR3 nucleotides read TGTGCCAGCAGCCGTTTTGATGGACTAGCGGGAATTGAGCAGTTCTTC. Protein: CASSRFDGLAGIEQFF.

CDR3 residues: CASSFWGGPNTEAFF. CDR3 sequence (DNA): TGTGCCAGCAGCTTTTGGGGGGGACCGAACACTGAAGCTTTCTTT. The rearrangement joins TRBV13 to TRBJ1-1; D is perhaps TRBD1 (5 bases). Germline V lookup: CDR1 PRHDT, CDR2 FYEKMQ (reference sequence). The V gene lost 3 bases and the J gene lost 1 base, with 12 bases spanning the gap. The length of the CDR3 is 15 residues.

The rearrangement links TRBV6-5 to TRBJ1-1, with D perhaps TRBD1 (6 bases). The CDR3 extends over 12 amino acids. Deletions cut 7 bases from V and 3 bases from J, with 9 bases between. Germline V CDR1 and CDR2: MNHEY, SVGAGI. For the CDR3, the DNA is TGTGCCAGCATGACAGGCGACACTGAAGCTTTCTTT. Amino acids: CASMTGDTEAFF.

The chain joins TRBV3-1 (or the pseudogene TRBV3-2) to TRBJ1-6; TRBD1 is a possible D gene (6 bases). The CDR3 has 11 residues. The V end was cut by 4 bases, the J end by 16 bases, with 11 bases between. Germline V gene data show CDR1 as LGHDT and CDR2 as YNNKEL (reference sequence). The CDR3 sequence: CASSPGTRLHF. CDR3 nucleotides: TGTGCCAGCAGCCCCGGGACAAGACTCCACTTT.

The chain is built from TRBV12-3 or TRBV12-4 and TRBJ2-7; D is ambiguous. This CDR3 comprises 12 residues. The germline V and J ends were trimmed by 8 bases and 6 bases, with 14 bases remaining between them. The CDR3 here is CASLKTMSEQYF. CDR3 nucleotides: TGTGCCAGCCTAAAGACAATGAGCGAGCAGTACTTC.